This entry describes one TCR beta chain. The sample comes from a study of shared clonotypes between healthy human individuals. V lost 4 bases to trimming and J lost 2 bases, with 11 bases between them. Looked up from germline, CDR1 is SGHNT and CDR2 is YYREEE (reference sequence). The CDR3 consists of 14 residues. Donors comprised only Caucasian adults living in Nashville, Tennessee. Every subset's genomic DNA went evenly onto several immunoSEQ plates. About 30,000 T cell genomes, or approximately 280 ng DNA, went into unsorted PBMC replicate PCRs. Authors' methods: Filtering differed since immunoSEQ provided only junctions, with no quality scores. TCRdb keeps only in-frame clones here, not all; method: immunoSEQ multiplex PCR. For V, J and clone size, that table is used; D and trimming come from the DNA. The sample records more than 400,000 clones, around four fifths being singletons.

V usage is TRBV5-4 and J usage is TRBJ2-3; D possibly corresponds to TRBD1 (6 bases). This receptor was taken from a woman in her forties in good health. Some clones in this sample may be carry-over from other donors' samples. Sequencing input: PBMCs. The CDR3 sequence: CASSPTGHTDTQYF. The CDR3 nucleotides are TGTGCCAGCAGCCCCACGGGACACACAGATACGCAGTATTTT.